A single sample gave rise to the 22 T cell receptor beta chains below, sequenced in a study of blood T cell repertoires in COVID-19. Sequencing used immunoSEQ multiplex PCR; TCRdb keeps in-frame clones, though not all of them. The table includes some 120,000 clones, more than 70% detected once. The sample consisted of peripheral blood. These receptors originate from a woman between 25 and 40 years old who had recovered from COVID-19.

Turning to this clone: This specimen includes other DNA sequences encoding the same CDR3. The chain employs TRBV9 and TRBJ1-1; D call uncertain. Germline CDR1 and CDR2: SGDLS and YYNGEE. The V and J ends lost 4 bases and 2 bases respectively, with 9 bases between them. The length of the CDR3 is 13 residues. The CDR3 here is CASSSSPNTEAFF. CDR3 nucleotide sequence: TGTGCCAGCAGCTCTTCCCCTAACACTGAAGCTTTCTTT.

The rearrangement joins TRBV27 to TRBJ1-1, with D perhaps matching TRBD1 (6 bases). Looked up from germline, CDR1 is MNHEY and CDR2 is SMNVEV (reference sequence). V dropped 6 bases and J dropped 5 bases, with 10 bases sitting between them. The CDR3 totals 12 residues. CDR3 protein: CASSKQGTEAFF. The CDR3 DNA sequence: TGTGCCAGCAGCAAACAGGGTACTGAAGCTTTCTTT.

The V gene is TRBV18, the J gene TRBJ2-7; D call uncertain. Germline CDR1 KGHSH, CDR2 LQKENI. This CDR3 has 12 amino acids. The V end was cut by 5 bases, the J end by 0 bases, with 5 bases between. The CDR3 sequence: CASSSSSYEQYF. The CDR3 DNA reads as TGTGCCAGCTCATCCAGCTCCTACGAGCAGTACTTC.

V usage is TRBV4-1 and J usage is TRBJ2-2; 7 bases align to TRBD1. Trimming removed 1 base from V and 0 bases from J; junction bases left unmatched: 8. The CDR3 consists of 18 residues. Germline assignment: CDR1 MGHRA and CDR2 YSYEKL. This CDR3 reads CASSQVIDRAANTGELFF. The CDR3 region has the DNA TGCGCCAGCAGCCAAGTAATCGACAGGGCCGCGAACACCGGGGAGCTGTTTTTT.

This clone was counted between two and nine times. V and J are TRBV30 and TRBJ1-5; no firm D call. Trimming took off 2 bases at V and 6 bases at J, with 29 bases between the two ends. The CDR3 runs to 19 residues. Germline CDR1 is GTSNPN and CDR2 is SVGIG (reference sequence). The CDR3 nucleotides read TGTGCCTGGAGTCCGGAGATAGGTTCGGCTCCGTTGAAGACTCAGCCCCAGCATTTT. It yields the protein CAWSPEIGSAPLKTQPQHF. Full variable domain (remainder filled in from reference TRBV30 and TRBJ1-5): SQTIHQWPATLVQPVGSPLSLECTVEGTSNPNLYWYRQAAGRGLQLLFYSVGIGQISSEVPQNLSASRPQDRQFILSSKKLLLSDSGFYLCAWSPEIGSAPLKTQPQHFGDGTRLSIL.

This rearrangement joins TRBV6-5 to TRBJ1-5, with D unclear. V was pared by 5 bases and J by 2 bases, with 13 bases between. This CDR3 is 15 amino acids long. In germline, CDR1 is MNHEY, CDR2 SVGAGI. In DNA form, the CDR3 reads TGTGCCAGCAGTCGCATGATGCGGGGCAATCAGCCCCAGCATTTT. It specifies CASSRMMRGNQPQHF.

The rearrangement joins TRBV5-6 to TRBJ2-5; TRBD1 is a possible D gene (7 bases). The CDR3 has 15 residues. Germline CDR1 reads SGHDT; CDR2 reads YYEEEE. The ends were cut back, 5 bases at V and 7 bases at J, with 21 bases in the middle. The CDR3 DNA is TGTGCCAGCAGTTCCCAGGGGGGTCCGTGGGCGACCCAGTACTTC. Residues: CASSSQGGPWATQYF.

The count of this clone is one. This chain links TRBV3-1 (or the pseudogene TRBV3-2) with TRBJ2-1; TRBD2 matches at 8 bases. Germline-derived CDR1 and CDR2 are LGHDT and YNNKEL (reference sequence). The trim removed 0 bases at V and 4 bases at J, leaving 8 bases unmatched. CDR3 length: 17 amino acids. CDR3 sequence: CASSQDAPGGAYNEQFF. The CDR3 DNA follows: TGTGCCAGCAGCCAAGATGCCCCCGGGGGGGCTTACAATGAGCAGTTCTTC.

The CDR3 DNA reads as TGCGCCAGCTTCCTTGCGCCCTCCGGGACACCGAAATCCTACGAGCAGTACTTC. This translates into CASFLAPSGTPKSYEQYF. The rearrangement uses TRBV5-1 and TRBJ2-7, with a weak D call TRBD1 (6 bases). The CDR3 totals 18 residues. The V end was cut by 7 bases, the J end by 1 base, with 27 bases between. CDR1 is SGHRS and CDR2 is YFSETQ in the germline V gene.

This clone was seen only a few times. The gene calls are TRBV2 and TRBJ2-5; TRBD2 agrees at 7 bases. Germline V gene data show CDR1 as SNHLY and CDR2 as FYNNEI. This CDR3 is 18 amino acids long. The V segment lost 1 base and the J segment 3 bases; nucleotides outside the gene matches: 14. CDR3 bases: TGTGCCAGCAGTGAAGAGCCGCGGCGGGGGAGAGGTAAAGAGACCCAGTACTTC. This codes for CASSEEPRRGRGKETQYF. Based on the CDR3 plus reference TRBV2 and TRBJ2-5, the full variable domain is EPEVTQTPSHQVTQMGQEVILRCVPISNHLYFYWYRQILGQKVEFLVSFYNNEISEKSEIFDDQFSVERPDGSNFTLKIRSTKLEDSAMYFCASSEEPRRGRGKETQYFGPGTRLLVL.

This chain links TRBV5-4 with TRBJ2-7; no reliable D call. Germline V gene lookup returns CDR1 SGHNT and CDR2 YYREEE (reference sequence). The V and J ends lost 2 bases and 4 bases respectively, with 4 bases between them. The CDR3 spans 11 residues. The CDR3 reads CASSFLYEQYF. CDR3 in DNA: TGTGCCAGCAGCTTCCTGTACGAGCAGTACTTC.

There are a few counts of this clone. This chain joins TRBV4-1 and TRBJ2-1; D gene ambiguous. The ends were cut back, 0 bases at V and 3 bases at J, with 3 bases in the middle. CDR3 length: 13 residues. Germline CDR1 and CDR2: MGHRA and YSYEKL. As DNA, the CDR3 is TGCGCCAGCAGCCAAGACGGCTACAATGAGCAGTTCTTC. Protein product: CASSQDGYNEQFF.

The CDR3 loop is CASSEPSGQPQHF. The CDR3 DNA is TGTGCCAGCAGTGAACCATCAGGGCAGCCCCAGCATTTT. This rearrangement joins TRBV2 to TRBJ1-5; D possibly corresponds to TRBD1 (5 bases). Per germline, CDR1 SNHLY and CDR2 FYNNEI. V lost 2 bases and J 7 bases, leaving 9 bases between the germline ends. There are 13 residues in the CDR3.

This sequence joins TRBV4-2 and TRBJ2-2; D ambiguous. Germline CDR1 LGHNA, CDR2 YNFKEQ. V lost 0 bases to trimming and J lost 4 bases, with 12 bases between them. The CDR3 contains 16 residues. The DNA of the CDR3 is TGTGCCAGCAGCCAAGATAGATCTCTCCTCACCGGGGAGCTGTTTTTT. Translation: CASSQDRSLLTGELFF.

The V call is TRBV5-4, the J call TRBJ2-1; 9 bases align to TRBD2. The CDR3 runs to 16 residues. Losses at the gene ends were 1 base for V and 8 bases for J; bases not matched to a gene: 10. CDR1 and CDR2 (germline): SGHNT, YYREEE (reference sequence). The DNA of the CDR3 is TGTGCCAGCAGCTTGAGTACTCTAGCGGGATCCGATGAGCAGTTCTTC. Protein sequence: CASSLSTLAGSDEQFF.

V usage is TRBV7-3 and J usage is TRBJ2-4; 7 bases are shared with TRBD2. With V trimmed by 2 bases and J by 1 base, 5 bases remained unmatched. CDR1 and CDR2 from the germline V gene are SGHTA and FQGTGA. This CDR3 has 16 residues. For the CDR3, the DNA is TGTGCCAGCAGCTTACAAGCGGGGTCTGCCAAAAACATTCAGTACTTC. Its translation is CASSLQAGSAKNIQYF.

V and J are TRBV30 and TRBJ1-2; D may be TRBD1 (5 bases). CDR3 length: 12 residues. V dropped 8 bases and J dropped 8 bases, with 18 bases sitting between them. Germline values: CDR1 GTSNPN, CDR2 SVGIG (reference sequence). As DNA, the CDR3 is TGTGCCCACCTACTGGGGGGGGACGGCTACACCTTC. It translates to CAHLLGGDGYTF.

Concerning this clone: One end of the junction varies from germline; a read error may be responsible. The V call is TRBV7-7, the J call TRBJ2-2; 10 bases are a match to TRBD1. CDR1 and CDR2 (germline): SSHAT, FNYEAQ (reference sequence). The CDR3 totals 15 residues. For the CDR3, the DNA is TGTGCTAGCAGCTCTAGGGACAGGGGCGGCGGGGAGCTGTTTTTT. Translation gives CASSSRDRGGGELFF.

Concerning this clone itself: This sample includes further DNA sequences coding for the same CDR3. The chain has TRBV5-1 and TRBJ1-2; TRBD1 aligns across 11 bases. V lost 4 bases and J lost 3; bases outside the gene matches: 5. This CDR3 contains 15 residues. CDR1 is SGHRS and CDR2 is YFSETQ in the germline V gene. The CDR3 region has the DNA TGCGCCAGCAGCCCGCGGACAGGGGGCGACTATGGCTACACCTTC. This codes for CASSPRTGGDYGYTF.

V usage is TRBV12-3 or TRBV12-4 and J usage is TRBJ2-1, with D maybe TRBD2 (6 bases). V gave up 3 bases and J gave up 13 bases, with 16 bases separating them. This CDR3 region has 13 residues. The chain's CDR3 is CASSFGLPGPQFF. The DNA of the CDR3 is TGTGCCAGCAGTTTTGGACTACCTGGTCCCCAGTTCTTC.

The rearrangement links TRBV5-1 to TRBJ1-5, with D unclear. Germline V gene data show CDR1 as SGHRS and CDR2 as YFSETQ. V shed 1 base and J shed 2 bases, with 7 bases lying between them. The CDR3 extends over 14 amino acids. CDR3 residues: CASSLIRGNQPQHF. Here the CDR3 DNA reads TGCGCCAGCAGCTTGATACGAGGCAATCAGCCCCAGCATTTT.

This clone was detected only once. The V call is TRBV27, the J call TRBJ2-2; TRBD2 matches 9 bases. The germline gives CDR1 MNHEY, CDR2 SMNVEV (reference sequence). J lost 9 bases, V lost 0 bases, and 11 bases had no gene match. The CDR3 consists of 17 residues. CDR3 sequence reads: CASSLSQRGAAPRELFF. CDR3 DNA sequence: TGTGCCAGCAGTTTATCCCAGCGGGGGGCCGCCCCCCGGGAGCTGTTTTTT.